The 17 T cell receptor beta chains below were found in one sample sequenced in a study of cytomegalovirus exposure and HLA in healthy donors. The PCR used 60 Vbeta and 13 Jbeta primers. Here immunoSEQ multiplex PCR was the method, and the copy in TCRdb shows in-frame clones only, minus some. The sample consists of tens of thousands of clones, around 77% of them appearing once. Sequencing input: PBMCs. These receptors were collected from a man aged 50 to 59 in good health and CMV-seronegative.

The chain employs TRBV13 and TRBJ1-2, with D perhaps matching TRBD1 (5 bases). V lost 3 bases, J lost 6 bases, and 14 bases lay in between. Germline values: CDR1 PRHDT, CDR2 FYEKMQ (reference sequence). The CDR3 covers 14 residues. The CDR3 here is CASSFSRELHGYTF. CDR3 DNA: TGTGCCAGCAGCTTCTCCAGGGAATTACATGGCTACACCTTC.

This rearrangement joins TRBV10-2 to TRBJ2-1, with TRBD1 as a possible D gene (6 bases). Germline values: CDR1 WSHSY, CDR2 SAAADI. The V gene lost 2 bases and the J gene lost 6 bases, with 14 bases spanning the gap. The CDR3 totals 15 residues. The CDR3 DNA reads as TGCGCCAGCAGTGAGGGGGGCCGTGGAATCAATGAGCAGTTCTTC. Translated: CASSEGGRGINEQFF.

This sequence joins TRBV10-2 and TRBJ1-6; 10 nucleotides agree with TRBD1. CDR3 size: 14 residues. The V segment lost 6 bases and the J segment 9 bases; nucleotides outside the gene matches: 5. Germline V gene sequence: CDR1 WSHSY, CDR2 SAAADI. The chain's CDR3 is CASSRDRGGSPLHF. CDR3 DNA: TGCGCCAGCAGCCGGGACAGGGGTGGTTCACCCCTCCACTTT.

This CDR3 is CASSWGTGGSQYF. CDR3 in DNA: TGTGCCAGCAGCTGGGGAACGGGAGGGAGTCAGTACTTC. The chain carries TRBV7-9 and TRBJ2-4, with TRBD2 matching over 8 bases. Germline V gene lookup returns CDR1 SEHNR and CDR2 FQNEAQ (reference sequence). The CDR3 totals 13 residues. Trimming removed 4 bases from V and 12 bases from J; junction bases left unmatched: 8.

The genes are TRBV5-1 and TRBJ1-1; D unclear. CDR1 and CDR2 from the germline V gene are SGHRS and YFSETQ. This CDR3 region has 15 residues. With 1 base removed from V and 0 bases from J, the gap between germline ends came to 10 bases. CDR3 nucleotides: TGCGCCAGCAGCTTGTACAGCTCCCTGAACACTGAAGCTTTCTTT. Residues: CASSLYSSLNTEAFF.

The chain is built from TRBV5-1 and TRBJ2-7; 8 nucleotides line up with TRBD1. Trimming cost V 4 bases and J 4 bases; bases outside gene matches: 10. Germline V CDR1 and CDR2: SGHRS, YFSETQ. The CDR3 covers 15 residues. CDR3 sequence (DNA): TGCGCCAGCAGCCTGGACAGGGTCGCGGCGTACGAGCAGTACTTC. Protein sequence: CASSLDRVAAYEQYF.

This clone was counted only a few times. The chain links TRBV6-5 to TRBJ1-2; weak D call: TRBD1 (5 bases). The CDR3 is made up of 15 amino acids. Per germline, CDR1 MNHEY and CDR2 SVGAGI. Trimming shortened V by 0 bases and J by 6 bases, and 14 bases separated the two germline ends. The CDR3 sequence: CASSYSRDSLDGYTF. The CDR3 DNA follows: TGTGCCAGCAGTTACTCCAGGGATTCGCTTGATGGCTACACCTTC.

This clone was seen a few times. The chain links TRBV6-5 to TRBJ1-4, with D maybe TRBD1 (6 bases). Germline V gene lookup returns CDR1 MNHEY and CDR2 SVGAGI. CDR3 length: 13 residues. V was shortened by 5 bases and J by 17 bases, with 21 bases between the two germline ends. The CDR3 loop is CASSTTQGRPSFF. In DNA form, the CDR3 reads TGTGCCAGCAGTACCACACAGGGACGACCTTCTTTTTTT.

This chain links TRBV5-4 with TRBJ2-1; 8 bases are a match to TRBD2. The CDR3 runs to 16 residues. After removal of 1 base from V and 7 bases from J, the junction contained 10 bases not matched to a gene. CDR1 is SGHNT, CDR2 YYREEE, per germline (reference sequence). Here the CDR3 reads CASSLSERGPGNEQFF. Written as DNA, the CDR3 is TGTGCCAGCAGCTTGAGTGAGCGGGGGCCAGGGAATGAGCAGTTCTTC.

The gene calls are TRBV10-1 and TRBJ1-2; D may be TRBD1 (5 bases). Trimming shortened V by 10 bases and J by 4 bases, and 25 bases separated the two germline ends. This CDR3 has 16 amino acids. The germline CDR1 and CDR2 sequences are WNHNN and SYGVQD (reference sequence). CDR3 nucleotide sequence: TGCGCCACCTCATCGAGCACAGACAGCCGCGCCTATGGCTACACCTTC. Translated, it gives CATSSSTDSRAYGYTF.

The V gene is TRBV5-1, the J gene TRBJ1-4, with D tentatively TRBD1 (6 bases). CDR3 length equals 14 residues. Germline CDR1 and CDR2: SGHRS and YFSETQ. Trimming removed 2 bases at V and 3 bases at J, with 8 bases between. CDR3 amino acids: CASSLQGSNEKLFF. CDR3 nucleotide sequence: TGCGCCAGCAGCTTACAGGGTTCTAATGAAAAACTGTTTTTT.

The chain joins TRBV18 to TRBJ2-1, with TRBD2 identical over 12 bases. V dropped 3 bases and J dropped 7; count of bases not matched to a gene: 4. Germline CDR1 reads KGHSH; CDR2 reads LQKENI. This CDR3 spans 15 amino acids. CDR3 DNA: TGTGCCAGCTCACCGGAGACTAGCGGGAGTAATGAGCAGTTCTTC. Translation gives CASSPETSGSNEQFF.

This clone was recorded a few times. The J gene is TRBJ2-6, the V gene TRBV7-9; D may be TRBD1 (5 bases). CDR3 size: 16 residues. Per germline, CDR1 SEHNR and CDR2 FQNEAQ (reference sequence). Trimming stripped 1 base from V and 6 bases from J, with 13 bases between. The CDR3 spells CASSLGETAAANVLTF. The CDR3 bases are TGTGCCAGCAGCTTAGGAGAGACAGCCGCGGCCAACGTCCTGACTTTC.

This clone was recorded a few times. This rearrangement joins TRBV5-1 to TRBJ1-1; no clear D. This CDR3 has 14 residues. From germline, CDR1 is SGHRS and CDR2 YFSETQ. Trimming removed 5 bases from V and 3 bases from J, with 14 bases in between. The CDR3 nucleotides read TGCGCCAGCAGTCCAGGCGGAGGGCACACTGAAGCTTTCTTT. This sequence encodes CASSPGGGHTEAFF.

The rearrangement links TRBV27 to TRBJ1-4; D is perhaps TRBD1 (6 bases). The CDR3 spans 14 residues. CDR1 is MNHEY and CDR2 is SMNVEV in the germline V gene (reference sequence). Trimming pared 4 bases from V and 5 bases from J, leaving 11 bases between. Here the CDR3 reads CASSSQGGNEKLFF. The CDR3 coding sequence is TGTGCCAGCAGTTCACAGGGCGGGAATGAAAAACTGTTTTTT.

This clone was recorded a few times. The V call is TRBV6-5, the J call TRBJ1-2; the match to TRBD1 covers 8 bases. V shed 6 bases, J shed 4 bases, and the junction held 7 bases outside the gene matches. Germline CDR1 reads MNHEY; CDR2 reads SVGAGI. CDR3 length: 14 residues. In DNA, the CDR3 is TGTGCCAGCAGCCCCGACAGGGGATCCTATGGCTACACCTTC. It codes for CASSPDRGSYGYTF.

The gene calls are TRBV2 and TRBJ2-2, with 10 nucleotides matching TRBD2. The germline gives CDR1 SNHLY, CDR2 FYNNEI. The CDR3 runs to 15 residues. V lost 8 bases to trimming and J lost 1 base; unmatched junction nucleotides: 4. The CDR3 nucleotides read TGTGCCAGCCTCGGACTAGCGGTGAACACCGGGGAGCTGTTTTTT. This gives the protein CASLGLAVNTGELFF. The whole variable domain, remainder taken from reference TRBV2 and TRBJ2-2, is EPEVTQTPSHQVTQMGQEVILRCVPISNHLYFYWYRQILGQKVEFLVSFYNNEISEKSEIFDDQFSVERPDGSNFTLKIRSTKLEDSAMYFCASLGLAVNTGELFFGEGSRLTVL.